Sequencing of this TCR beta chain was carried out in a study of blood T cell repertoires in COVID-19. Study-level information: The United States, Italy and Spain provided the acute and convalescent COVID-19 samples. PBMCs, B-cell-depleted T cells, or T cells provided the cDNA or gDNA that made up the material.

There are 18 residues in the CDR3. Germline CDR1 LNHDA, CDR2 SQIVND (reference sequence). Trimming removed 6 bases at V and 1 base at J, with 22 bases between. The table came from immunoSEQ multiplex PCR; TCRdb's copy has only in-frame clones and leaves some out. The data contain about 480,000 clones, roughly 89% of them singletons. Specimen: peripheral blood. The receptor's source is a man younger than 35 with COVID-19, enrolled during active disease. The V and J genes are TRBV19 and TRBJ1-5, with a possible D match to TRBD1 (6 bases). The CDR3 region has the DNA TGTGCCAGTAGATCCAGACCACAGGGCGGGTCGAGCAATCAGCCCCAGCATTTT. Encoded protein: CASRSRPQGGSSNQPQHF.